This TCR beta chain comes out of a study of T cell responses to AZD1222 COVID-19 vaccine. Overall study results and limits: Clonal diversity may have been underestimated in mostly white British donors. CD4 TCRs linked to vaccination spanned spike, dominating at 160-218 and 743-854. Seropositive status at baseline applied to only five to seven AZD1222 recipients.

In regard to this clone: The antigen is undetermined.

This CDR3 has 14 amino acids. Germline CDR1 and CDR2: SGHNT and YYREEE (reference sequence). V lost 2 bases, J lost 4 bases, and 12 bases lay in between. Whether given at about 4 or about 12 weeks, second doses were pooled. Libraries were prepared by immunoSEQ multiplex PCR; TCRdb keeps only in-frame clonotypes and omits some of them. The table includes approximately 67,000 clones, 89% detected once. V and J are TRBV5-4 and TRBJ1-2; D unresolved. The TCR was taken from an adult who received the AZD1222 COVID-19 vaccine. The specimen comprised peripheral blood, sampled 28 days after the second AZD1222 dose. The CDR3: CASSFGLEGYGYTF. The CDR3 region has the DNA TGTGCCAGCAGCTTTGGTCTGGAGGGCTATGGCTACACCTTC.